This TCR beta chain was identified in a study of T cells after yellow fever vaccination. General study findings and limits: Most primary-vaccination clones reappeared after the booster (approximately 97% CD4, about 88% CD8).

A single record per CDR3 protein comes from TCRdb applying MiXCR to the 5' RACE reads. The table shows hundreds of thousands of distinct CDR3 sequences, with 12% occurring only once. On this clonotype itself: Antigen unknown.

The CDR3 covers 12 residues. Germline V CDR1 and CDR2: KGHDR, SFDVKD. Trimming cost V 4 bases and J 4 bases, with 7 bases left between them. The clonotype originates from a man between 25 and 39 years old who received the YFV17D yellow fever vaccine. The chain is built from TRBV24-1 and TRBJ2-7, with D unclear. The sequenced sample was PBMCs, obtained on the day of the yellow fever booster vaccination. The CDR3 loop is CATSDFGYEQYF. CDR3 nucleotide sequence: TGTGCCACCAGTGACTTCGGATACGAGCAGTACTTC.